Below are 30 T cell receptor beta chains sequenced from a single sample in a study of monozygotic twins with cystic fibrosis. Assay: immunoSEQ multiplex PCR; the TCRdb copy retains only in-frame clones and omits some. The data contain 30,000 to 40,000 clones, roughly three fifths of them singletons. The material sequenced was blood. All receptors derive from a girl between 10 and 17 years old with cystic fibrosis.

V gene TRBV20-1 combines with J gene TRBJ2-7, with D unresolved. Germline CDR1 and CDR2: DFQATT and SNEGSKA (reference sequence). The CDR3 has 11 residues. The germline V and J ends were trimmed by 3 bases and 6 bases, with 9 bases remaining between them. CDR3 residues: CSASFRFEQYF. CDR3 in DNA: TGCAGTGCTAGTTTCCGTTTCGAGCAGTACTTC.

The chain uses TRBV7-9 and TRBJ2-2; 8 bases are shared with TRBD1. Germline V lookup: CDR1 SEHNR, CDR2 FQNEAQ (reference sequence). The CDR3 consists of 15 residues. The trim removed 5 bases at V and 2 bases at J, leaving 4 bases unmatched. The CDR3 DNA reads as TGTGCCAGCAGCGTGGACAGGGTAAACACCGGGGAGCTGTTTTTT. Translation gives CASSVDRVNTGELFF. The variable domain in full, completed from reference TRBV7-9 and TRBJ2-2, reads DTGVSQNPRHKITKRGQNVTFRCDPISEHNRLYWYRQTLGQGPEFLTYFQNEAQLEKSRLLSDRFSAERPKGSFSTLEIQRTEQGDSAMYLCASSVDRVNTGELFFGEGSRLTVL.

This chain joins TRBV30 and TRBJ2-1; D ambiguous. The CDR3 length is 12 residues. Germline V gives CDR1 GTSNPN, CDR2 SVGIG (reference sequence). The ends were cut back, 1 base at V and 5 bases at J, with 6 bases in the middle. DNA for the CDR3: TGTGCCTGGAGTGCTAGGGACAATGAGCAGTTCTTC. Encoded protein: CAWSARDNEQFF.

The rearrangement links TRBV6-1 to TRBJ2-7; TRBD1 matches at 11 bases. V dropped 1 base and J dropped 6; count of bases not matched to a gene: 5. This CDR3 is 15 amino acids long. The germline V gene encodes CDR1 MNHNS and CDR2 SASEGT. The CDR3 sequence is CASSEGGTGGSEQYF. The CDR3 coding sequence is TGTGCCAGCAGTGAAGGTGGGACAGGGGGGAGCGAGCAGTACTTC.

The chain has TRBV5-1 and TRBJ1-1, with TRBD1 identical over 8 bases. This CDR3 contains 16 residues. With V trimmed by 4 bases and J by 4 bases, 12 bases remained unmatched. Germline V CDR1 and CDR2: SGHRS, YFSETQ. The DNA for the CDR3 is TGCGCCAGCAGCATAGGACAGGGTCGTTTGAGCACTGAAGCTTTCTTT. It codes for CASSIGQGRLSTEAFF.

The rearrangement joins TRBV2 to TRBJ1-4; D gene uncertain. Germline lookup yields CDR1 SNHLY and CDR2 FYNNEI. V lost 9 bases, J lost 6 bases, and 14 bases lay in between. CDR3 length: 13 residues. The CDR3 is CASRGLRHEKLFF. The CDR3 nucleotides are TGTGCCAGTCGGGGTCTTAGACATGAAAAACTGTTTTTT.

CDR3 in DNA: TGCGCCAGCAAGGTAGCCGGGACAGGGGATGAAAAACTGTTTTTT. This sequence encodes CASKVAGTGDEKLFF. The rearrangement joins TRBV5-1 to TRBJ1-4, with TRBD1 matching 10 bases. CDR1 is SGHRS and CDR2 is YFSETQ in the germline V gene. The V and J ends lost 6 bases and 6 bases, in that order; junction bases with no gene match: 8. The CDR3 is made up of 15 amino acids.

The chain carries TRBV5-1 and TRBJ2-3; 8 nucleotides agree with TRBD1. The CDR3 covers 15 residues. The germline gives CDR1 SGHRS, CDR2 YFSETQ. With V trimmed by 6 bases and J by 5 bases, 11 bases remained unmatched. The CDR3 is CASIKDQGAGDTQYF. The CDR3 coding sequence is TGCGCCAGCATCAAGGACCAGGGGGCGGGAGATACGCAGTATTTT.

The rearrangement uses TRBV5-6 and TRBJ1-1, with TRBD1 identical over 8 bases. V was clipped by 6 bases and J by 1 base; unmatched bases: 2. This CDR3 spans 13 amino acids. The germline V gene has CDR1 SGHDT and CDR2 YYEEEE. CDR3 DNA: TGTGCCAGCATCGGGACAGGGAACACTGAAGCTTTCTTT. Protein product: CASIGTGNTEAFF.

The V gene is TRBV13, the J gene TRBJ2-3; D gene uncertain. Germline V gene lookup returns CDR1 PRHDT and CDR2 FYEKMQ (reference sequence). The V end lost 1 base, the J end lost 1 base, and 6 bases lay between the germline ends. This CDR3 is built from 14 residues. The CDR3 DNA reads TGTGCCAGCAGCTTAGTGCTGGGCACAGATACGCAGTATTTT. Its protein is CASSLVLGTDTQYF.

This chain connects TRBV6-5 to TRBJ2-5, with 9 bases aligning to TRBD1. In germline, CDR1 is MNHEY, CDR2 SVGAGI. V lost 8 bases and J lost 2; bases outside the gene matches: 6. There are 14 residues in the CDR3. The CDR3 DNA reads as TGTGCCAGCCCCGGGGGACAGGGACAAGAGACCCAGTACTTC. Translating it yields CASPGGQGQETQYF.

The chain has TRBV20-1 and TRBJ2-3; D not certain. The V gene's germline CDR1 is DFQATT and CDR2 SNEGSKA (reference sequence). CDR3 size: 11 residues. Trimming took 8 bases from V and 4 from J, leaving 10 bases between them. In DNA form, the CDR3 reads TGCAGTAATATCCGGGCAGATACGCAGTATTTT. This translates into CSNIRADTQYF.

The chain combines TRBV7-2 with TRBJ1-5; D uncertain. The V gene lost 1 base and the J gene lost 7 bases, with 11 bases spanning the gap. The CDR3 totals 14 residues. CDR1 and CDR2 (germline): SGHTA, FQGNSA. The CDR3 DNA reads as TGTGCCAGCAGCTTAGGTCTGGGTGGGCAGCCCCAGCATTTT. Translation: CASSLGLGGQPQHF.

Only a few counts were recorded for this clone. This chain uses TRBV10-3 with TRBJ1-1, with TRBD1 identical over 7 bases. The trim removed 3 bases at V and 0 bases at J, leaving 4 bases unmatched. CDR3 length equals 15 residues. The V gene's germline CDR1 is ENHRY and CDR2 SYGVKD. The CDR3 is CAISDPGQMNTEAFF. The CDR3 nucleotides read TGTGCCATCAGTGACCCGGGACAGATGAACACTGAAGCTTTCTTT.

This chain links TRBV5-1 with TRBJ1-1; 10 nucleotides line up with TRBD1. Per the germline V gene, CDR1 is SGHRS and CDR2 is YFSETQ. V shed 3 bases and J 4 bases; nucleotides not matched to a gene: 12. This CDR3 is 17 amino acids long. The CDR3 spells CASSWTGTGAWFTEAFF. Here the CDR3 DNA reads TGCGCCAGCAGCTGGACCGGGACAGGGGCTTGGTTCACTGAAGCTTTCTTT.

This clone was detected once. The chain has TRBV28 and TRBJ2-7; TRBD1 is a possible D gene (6 bases). Germline V lookup: CDR1 MDHEN, CDR2 SYDVKM. V lost 7 bases and J lost 1, with 11 bases in between. This CDR3 region has 13 residues. DNA of the CDR3: TGTGCCAGCACTTCTGGACAGTCCTACGAGCAGTACTTC. Translated, it gives CASTSGQSYEQYF.

This rearrangement joins TRBV9 to TRBJ2-3; 7 nucleotides line up with TRBD2. The CDR3 extends over 17 amino acids. The germline V gene has CDR1 SGDLS and CDR2 YYNGEE. Trimming took 0 bases from V and 1 from J; bases not matched to a gene: 8. Here the CDR3 reads CASSVEGGSAGTDTQYF. In DNA, the CDR3 is TGTGCCAGCAGCGTAGAGGGAGGGAGTGCGGGCACAGATACGCAGTATTTT.

This clone was observed once. CDR3 DNA: TGTGCCAGCAGCTTAGCAGGGACCCCATTCTATGGCTACACCTTC. Protein sequence: CASSLAGTPFYGYTF. The chain uses TRBV7-8 and TRBJ1-2; TRBD1 might be the D (5 bases). Germline V gene data show CDR1 as SGHVS and CDR2 as FQNEAQ. Trimming removed 0 bases at V and 4 bases at J, with 12 bases between. The CDR3 runs to 15 residues. Complete variable domain (other parts from reference TRBV7-8 and TRBJ1-2): GAGVSQSPRYKVAKRGQDVALRCDPISGHVSLFWYQQALGQGPEFLTYFQNEAQLDKSGLPSDRFFAERPEGSVSTLKIQRTQQEDSAVYLCASSLAGTPFYGYTFGSGTRLTVV.

J is TRBJ1-5 and V is TRBV19; D may be TRBD1 (6 bases). This CDR3 contains 13 residues. CDR1 is LNHDA and CDR2 is SQIVND in the germline V gene (reference sequence). Trimming removed 6 bases at V and 7 bases at J, with 13 bases between. In DNA, the CDR3 is TGTGCCAGTAGGGACAGCCCCAACCAGCCCCAGCATTTT. It codes for CASRDSPNQPQHF.

This clone has only one observation. The chain links TRBV7-2 to TRBJ1-2; D is ambiguous. The CDR3 spans 15 residues. V gave up 5 bases and J gave up 4 bases, with 17 bases separating them. The germline gives CDR1 SGHTA, CDR2 FQGNSA. The CDR3: CASSPDLDPSYGYTF. The CDR3 DNA reads TGTGCCAGCAGCCCTGACCTCGATCCTAGCTATGGCTACACCTTC.

The sample holds a few counts of this clone. This chain connects TRBV2 to TRBJ2-7; D is undetermined. The CDR3 is 13 amino acids. The germline V and J ends were trimmed by 10 bases and 0 bases, with 13 bases remaining between them. In germline, CDR1 is SNHLY, CDR2 FYNNEI. CDR3 amino acids: CATEEPTSYEQYV. The CDR3 nucleotides read TGTGCCACCGAAGAGCCCACCTCCTACGAGCAGTACGTC.

The chain uses TRBV28 and TRBJ2-2, with D uncertain. The V gene's germline CDR1 is MDHEN and CDR2 SYDVKM. CDR3 length: 15 residues. V lost 4 bases and J lost 1, with 10 bases in between. This chain's CDR3 is CASSSRRVNTGELFF. CDR3 DNA sequence: TGTGCCAGCAGTTCCCGCCGTGTGAACACCGGGGAGCTGTTTTTT. The whole variable domain, remainder taken from reference TRBV28 and TRBJ2-2, is DVKVTQSSRYLVKRTGEKVFLECVQDMDHENMFWYRQDPGLGLRLIYFSYDVKMKEKGDIPEGYSVSREKKERFSLILESASTNQTSMYLCASSSRRVNTGELFFGEGSRLTVL.

V is TRBV27 and J is TRBJ2-5; D perhaps matches TRBD2 (5 bases). The CDR3 covers 13 residues. The V end was cut by 6 bases, the J end by 7 bases, with 15 bases between. Germline CDR1 is MNHEY and CDR2 is SMNVEV (reference sequence). The CDR3 DNA follows: TGTGCCAGCAGCCTTGGACCGAGGGTGACCCAGTACTTC. It encodes CASSLGPRVTQYF.

The V call is TRBV30, the J call TRBJ1-2, with D maybe TRBD1 (5 bases). Trimming took off 4 bases at V and 7 bases at J, with 22 bases between the two ends. CDR3 size: 15 residues. CDR1 and CDR2 from the germline V gene are GTSNPN and SVGIG (reference sequence). The chain's CDR3 is CAWTRTGTSAAGYTF. The CDR3, as DNA: TGTGCCTGGACACGAACCGGGACGTCTGCAGCTGGCTACACCTTC.

This clone has only a few counts. The chain has TRBV27 and TRBJ2-7; 9 bases map to TRBD2. The junction had 10 bases not matched to a gene; V was cut back by 5 bases and J by 2 bases. There are 16 residues in the CDR3. CDR1 is MNHEY and CDR2 is SMNVEV in the germline V gene (reference sequence). Written as DNA, the CDR3 is TGTGCCAGCAGTCCTCGGGATAGCGGGGGCCCCTACGAGCAGTACTTC. Translated: CASSPRDSGGPYEQYF.

The rearrangement uses TRBV4-2 and TRBJ2-3; D is possibly TRBD2 (5 bases). Germline V gene sequence: CDR1 LGHNA, CDR2 YNFKEQ. The germline V and J ends were trimmed by 0 bases and 4 bases, with 17 bases remaining between them. The CDR3 is 17 amino acids. CDR3 amino acids: CASSQDQLGLSPDTQYF. The CDR3 coding sequence is TGTGCCAGCAGCCAAGATCAACTAGGCCTATCCCCAGATACGCAGTATTTT.

The genes are TRBV4-3 and TRBJ2-5; TRBD1 might be the D (6 bases). Trimming left V 3 bases short and J 0 bases short, with 11 bases between. The CDR3 has 15 amino acids. Per germline, CDR1 LGHNA and CDR2 YSLEER. The CDR3 region has the DNA TGCGCCAGCAGCCAGGGGGCGACAGACCAAGAGACCCAGTACTTC. This codes for CASSQGATDQETQYF.

The chain carries TRBV9 and TRBJ2-1, with 12 bases that match TRBD2. V was pared by 3 bases and J by 0 bases, with 4 bases of the junction left unmatched. CDR1 and CDR2 (germline): SGDLS, YYNGEE. The CDR3 has 17 residues. CDR3 in amino acids: CASSAGLAGSSYNEQFF. The DNA of the CDR3 is TGTGCCAGCAGCGCCGGACTAGCGGGGTCCTCCTACAATGAGCAGTTCTTC.

The V and J genes are TRBV6-6 and TRBJ2-7; 12 bases match TRBD2. V was pared by 0 bases and J by 7 bases, with 7 bases of the junction left unmatched. The CDR3 has 16 residues. The V gene's germline CDR1 is MNHNY and CDR2 SVGAGI (reference sequence). The CDR3 DNA reads TGTGCCAGCAGTTACTCGGGGGCTAGCGGGAGGGGAGAGCAGTACGTC. Its protein is CASSYSGASGRGEQYV.

This chain joins TRBV7-2 and TRBJ2-1; 8 nucleotides line up with TRBD2. The junction had 5 bases not matched to a gene; V was cut back by 7 bases and J by 0 bases. The germline V gene has CDR1 SGHTA and CDR2 FQGNSA. The CDR3 has 15 residues. The CDR3 here is CASKTSASSYNEQFF. The CDR3 DNA reads as TGTGCCAGCAAGACTAGCGCGAGCTCCTACAATGAGCAGTTCTTC.